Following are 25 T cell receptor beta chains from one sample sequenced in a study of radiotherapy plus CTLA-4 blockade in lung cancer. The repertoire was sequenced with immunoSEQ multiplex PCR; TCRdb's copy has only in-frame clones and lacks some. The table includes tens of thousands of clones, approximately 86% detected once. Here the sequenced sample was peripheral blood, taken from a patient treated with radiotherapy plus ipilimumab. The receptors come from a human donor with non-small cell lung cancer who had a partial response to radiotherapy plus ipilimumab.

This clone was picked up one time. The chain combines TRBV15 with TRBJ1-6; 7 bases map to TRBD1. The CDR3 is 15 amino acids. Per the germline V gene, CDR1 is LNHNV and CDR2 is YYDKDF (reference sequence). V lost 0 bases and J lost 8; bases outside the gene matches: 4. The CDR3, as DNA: TGTGCCACCAGCAGAGAAGGGGGCTTTTATTCACCCCTCCACTTT. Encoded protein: CATSREGGFYSPLHF.

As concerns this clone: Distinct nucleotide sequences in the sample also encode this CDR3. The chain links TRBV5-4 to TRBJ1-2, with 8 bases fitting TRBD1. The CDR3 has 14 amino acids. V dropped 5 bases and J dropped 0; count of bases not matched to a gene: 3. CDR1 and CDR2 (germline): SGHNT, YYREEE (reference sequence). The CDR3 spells CASREQGANYGYTF. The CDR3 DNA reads TGTGCCAGCAGGGAACAGGGGGCTAACTATGGCTACACCTTC.

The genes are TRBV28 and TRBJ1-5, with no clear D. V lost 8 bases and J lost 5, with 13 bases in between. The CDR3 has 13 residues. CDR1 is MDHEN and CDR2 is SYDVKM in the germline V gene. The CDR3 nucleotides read TGTGCCAGCTACGGCCGGGAACATCAGCCCCAGCATTTT. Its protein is CASYGREHQPQHF.

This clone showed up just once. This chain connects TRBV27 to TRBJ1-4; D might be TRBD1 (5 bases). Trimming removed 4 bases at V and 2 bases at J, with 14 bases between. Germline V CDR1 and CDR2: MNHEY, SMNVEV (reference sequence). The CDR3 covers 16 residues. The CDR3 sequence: CASSYLPGLTNEKLFF. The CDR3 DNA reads TGTGCCAGCAGTTATCTGCCGGGACTCACTAATGAAAAACTGTTTTTT. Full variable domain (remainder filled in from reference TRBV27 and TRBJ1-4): EAQVTQNPRYLITVTGKKLTVTCSQNMNHEYMSWYRQDPGLGLRQIYYSMNVEVTDKGDVPEGYKVSRKEKRNFPLILESPSPNQTSLYFCASSYLPGLTNEKLFFGSGTQLSVL.

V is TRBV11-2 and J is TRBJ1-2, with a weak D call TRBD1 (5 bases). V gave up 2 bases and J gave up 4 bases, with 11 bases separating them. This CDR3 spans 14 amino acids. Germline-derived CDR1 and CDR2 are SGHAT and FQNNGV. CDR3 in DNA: TGTGCCAGCAGCTTAAGTGGGGGGTTCTATGGCTACACCTTC. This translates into CASSLSGGFYGYTF.

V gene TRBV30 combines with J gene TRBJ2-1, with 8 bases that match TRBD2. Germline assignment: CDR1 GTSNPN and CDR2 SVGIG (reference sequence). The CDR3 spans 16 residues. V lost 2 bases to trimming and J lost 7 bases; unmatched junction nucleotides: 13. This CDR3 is CAWSIIYSGTGNEQFF. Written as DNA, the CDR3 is TGTGCCTGGAGTATAATATATAGCGGGACGGGAAATGAGCAGTTCTTC.

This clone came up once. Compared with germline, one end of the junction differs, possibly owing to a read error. The CDR3 DNA reads as TGCGCCAGCAGCTTGGCAGAAGGTTCTACCTACAATGAGCGGTTCTTC. This encodes CASSLAEGSTYNERFF. The rearrangement links TRBV5-1 to TRBJ2-1; D not certain. There are 16 residues in the CDR3. Germline V CDR1 and CDR2: SGHRS, YFSETQ.

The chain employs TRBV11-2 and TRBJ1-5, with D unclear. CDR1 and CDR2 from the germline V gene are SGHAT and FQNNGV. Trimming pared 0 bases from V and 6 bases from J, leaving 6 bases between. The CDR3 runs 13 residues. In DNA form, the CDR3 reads TGTGCCAGCAGCTTAGAGTCCGGTCAGCCCCAGCATTTT. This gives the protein CASSLESGQPQHF. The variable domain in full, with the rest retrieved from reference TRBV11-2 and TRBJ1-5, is EAGVAQSPRYKIIEKRQSVAFWCNPISGHATLYWYQQILGQGPKLLIQFQNNGVVDDSQLPKDRFSAERLKGVDSTLKIQPAKLEDSAVYLCASSLESGQPQHFGDGTRLSIL.

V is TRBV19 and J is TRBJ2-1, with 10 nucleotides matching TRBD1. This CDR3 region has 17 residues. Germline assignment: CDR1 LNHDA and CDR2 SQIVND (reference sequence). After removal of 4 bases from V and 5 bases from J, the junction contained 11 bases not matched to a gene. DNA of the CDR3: TGTGCCAGTAGTACACTGGGGGGGGGACAGGGGCACAATGAGCAGTTCTTC. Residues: CASSTLGGGQGHNEQFF.

CDR3 loop: CASSPRTTTNEKLFF. The CDR3 region has the DNA TGTGCCAGCAGTCCTAGGACTACAACTAATGAAAAACTGTTTTTT. The rearrangement joins TRBV27 to TRBJ1-4; D is unclear. V dropped 5 bases and J dropped 0 bases, with 10 bases sitting between them. Germline CDR1 and CDR2: MNHEY and SMNVEV (reference sequence). CDR3 length equals 15 residues.

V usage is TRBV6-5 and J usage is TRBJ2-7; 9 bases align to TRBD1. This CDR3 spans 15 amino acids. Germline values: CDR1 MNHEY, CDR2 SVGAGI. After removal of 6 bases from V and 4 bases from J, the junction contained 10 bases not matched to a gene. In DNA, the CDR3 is TGTGCCAGCAGCCAAGGACAGGGGATGGGTTACGAGCAGTACTTC. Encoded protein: CASSQGQGMGYEQYF.

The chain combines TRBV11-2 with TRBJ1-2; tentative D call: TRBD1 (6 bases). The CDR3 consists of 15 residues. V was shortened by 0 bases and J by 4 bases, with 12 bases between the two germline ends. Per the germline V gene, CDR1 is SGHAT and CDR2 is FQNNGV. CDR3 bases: TGTGCCAGCAGCTTAGATGGGGGGGGCTTCTATGGCTACACCTTC. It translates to CASSLDGGGFYGYTF.

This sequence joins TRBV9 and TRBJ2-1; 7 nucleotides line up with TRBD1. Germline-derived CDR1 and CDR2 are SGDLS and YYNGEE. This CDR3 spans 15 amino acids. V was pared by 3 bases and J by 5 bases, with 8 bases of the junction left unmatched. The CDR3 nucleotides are TGTGCCAGCAGCGCCCGACAGGGAATAAACAATGAGCAGTTCTTC. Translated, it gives CASSARQGINNEQFF.

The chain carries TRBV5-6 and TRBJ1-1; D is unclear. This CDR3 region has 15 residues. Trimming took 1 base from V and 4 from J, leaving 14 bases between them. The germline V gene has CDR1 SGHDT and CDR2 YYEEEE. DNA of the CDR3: TGTGCCAGCAGCTTGACGGGGAGGTTGTTCACTGAAGCTTTCTTT. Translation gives CASSLTGRLFTEAFF. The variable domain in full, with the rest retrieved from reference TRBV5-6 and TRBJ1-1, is DAGVTQSPTHLIKTRGQQVTLRCSPKSGHDTVSWYQQALGQGPQFIFQYYEEEERQRGNFPDRFSGHQFPNYSSELNVNALLLGDSALYLCASSLTGRLFTEAFFGQGTRLTVV.

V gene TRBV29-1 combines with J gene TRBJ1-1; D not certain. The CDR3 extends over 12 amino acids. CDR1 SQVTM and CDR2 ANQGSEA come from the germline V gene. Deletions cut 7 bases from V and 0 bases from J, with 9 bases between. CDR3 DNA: TGCAGCGCCTCTAGGATGAACACTGAAGCTTTCTTT. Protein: CSASRMNTEAFF.

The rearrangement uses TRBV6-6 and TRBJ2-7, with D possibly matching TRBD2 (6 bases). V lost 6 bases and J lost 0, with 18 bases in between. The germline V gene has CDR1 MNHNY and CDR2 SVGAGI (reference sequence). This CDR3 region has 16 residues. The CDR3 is CASRTGRGSFSYEQYF. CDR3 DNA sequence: TGTGCCAGCAGAACCGGACGGGGGAGTTTCTCCTACGAGCAGTACTTC.

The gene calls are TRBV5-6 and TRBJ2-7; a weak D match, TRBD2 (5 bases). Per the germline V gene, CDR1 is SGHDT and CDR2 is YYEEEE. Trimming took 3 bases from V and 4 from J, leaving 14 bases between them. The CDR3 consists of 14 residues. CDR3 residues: CASSSTPGKYEQYV. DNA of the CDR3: TGTGCCAGCAGCTCGACCCCCGGGAAATACGAGCAGTACGTC.

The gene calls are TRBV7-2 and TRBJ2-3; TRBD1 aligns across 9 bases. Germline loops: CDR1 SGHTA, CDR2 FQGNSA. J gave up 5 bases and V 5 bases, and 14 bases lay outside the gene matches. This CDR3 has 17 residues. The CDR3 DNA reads TGTGCCAGCAGCACCGGTACACAGGGGGCTCCTCTAGATACGCAGTATTTT. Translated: CASSTGTQGAPLDTQYF. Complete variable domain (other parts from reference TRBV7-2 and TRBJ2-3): GAGVSQSPSNKVTEKGKDVELRCDPISGHTALYWYRQSLGQGLEFLIYFQGNSAPDKSGLPSDRFSAERTGGSVSTLTIQRTQQEDSAVYLCASSTGTQGAPLDTQYFGPGTRLTVL.

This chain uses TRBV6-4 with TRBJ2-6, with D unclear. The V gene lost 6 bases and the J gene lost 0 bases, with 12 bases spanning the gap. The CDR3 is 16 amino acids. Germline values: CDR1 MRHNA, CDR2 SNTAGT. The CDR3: CASSEGVNSGANVLTF. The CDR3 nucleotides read TGTGCCAGCAGCGAAGGAGTAAACTCTGGGGCCAACGTCCTGACTTTC.

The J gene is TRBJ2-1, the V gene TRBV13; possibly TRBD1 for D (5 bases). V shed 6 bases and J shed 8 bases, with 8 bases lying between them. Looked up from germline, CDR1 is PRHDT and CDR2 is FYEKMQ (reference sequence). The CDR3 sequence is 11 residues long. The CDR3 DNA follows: TGTGCCAGCAGTAGGGGATATGAGCAGTTCTTC. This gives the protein CASSRGYEQFF.

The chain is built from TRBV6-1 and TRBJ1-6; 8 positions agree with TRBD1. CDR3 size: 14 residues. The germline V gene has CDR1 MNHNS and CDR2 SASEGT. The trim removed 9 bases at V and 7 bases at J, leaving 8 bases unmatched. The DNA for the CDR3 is TGTGCCAGTATATGGACAGGGCCAAATTCACCCCTCCACTTT. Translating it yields CASIWTGPNSPLHF.

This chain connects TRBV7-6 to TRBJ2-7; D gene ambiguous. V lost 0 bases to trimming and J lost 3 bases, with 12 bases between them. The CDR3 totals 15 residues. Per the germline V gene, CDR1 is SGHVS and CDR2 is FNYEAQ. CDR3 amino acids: CASSLAASPHYEQYV. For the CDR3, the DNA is TGTGCCAGCAGCTTAGCGGCCTCACCCCACTACGAGCAGTACGTC.

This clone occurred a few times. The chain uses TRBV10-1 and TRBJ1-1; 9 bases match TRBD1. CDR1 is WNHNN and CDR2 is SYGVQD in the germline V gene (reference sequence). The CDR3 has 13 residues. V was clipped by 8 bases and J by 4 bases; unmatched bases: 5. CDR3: CASGQGFGTEAFF. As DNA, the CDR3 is TGCGCCAGCGGACAGGGGTTTGGCACTGAAGCTTTCTTT.

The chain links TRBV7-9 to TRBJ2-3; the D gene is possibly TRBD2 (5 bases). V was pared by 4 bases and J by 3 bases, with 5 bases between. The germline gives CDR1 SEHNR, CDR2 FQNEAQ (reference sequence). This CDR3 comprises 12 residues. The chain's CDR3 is CASSSGTDTQYF. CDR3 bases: TGTGCCAGCAGCTCGGGGACAGATACGCAGTATTTT.

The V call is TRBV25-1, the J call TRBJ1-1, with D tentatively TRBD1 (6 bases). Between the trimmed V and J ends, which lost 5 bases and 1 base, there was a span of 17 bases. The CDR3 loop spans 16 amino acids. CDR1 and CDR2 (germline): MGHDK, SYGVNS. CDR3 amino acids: CASSSPGAGENTEAFF. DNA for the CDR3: TGTGCCAGCAGTTCCCCTGGGGCAGGGGAGAACACTGAAGCTTTCTTT.